The rows below give T cell receptor beta chains drawn from one sample of a study of shared T cell receptors in the human thymus. Some clones are missing from TCRdb's copy, which holds only in-frame ones; the method was immunoSEQ multiplex PCR. The sample shows more than 550,000 clones, about 87% of them seen only once. The sample was also linked to a second study, of human thymus T cells.

Sequencing was performed on thymocytes. These receptors came from a boy under two years old with a congenital heart defect. The CDR3 runs from the conserved cysteine through the conserved F or W. Each record gives: V gene, D gene, J gene, clone size, CDR3 DNA, CDR3 protein. D genes are given only for firm matches. For some rows the clone size is stated as once, few or many, or as a class when expanded; others skip it.

TRBV7-2	TRBD1	TRBJ1-6	NA	TGTGCCAGCAGCGCCGGGACAGATAATTCACCCCTCCACTTT	CASSAGTDNSPLHF
TRBV5-4	NA	TRBJ2-7	NA	TGTGCCAGCAGCCCAACCTCCGCTAGTAGCTTGGAGCAGTACTTC	CASSPTSASSLEQYF
TRBV5-6	NA	TRBJ2-7	NA	TGTGCCAGCAGCCCAATCCGGTTGATGTACGAGCAGTACTTC	CASSPIRLMYEQYF
TRBV11-2	TRBD1	TRBJ2-7	NA	TGTGCCAGCAGCTCACCGAGGACAGGGGGCCTCTACGAGCAGTACTTC	CASSSPRTGGLYEQYF
TRBV7-3	TRBD1	TRBJ2-3	NA	TGTGCCAGCAGCTTAATGGGGACAGGGGGAGATACGCAGTATTTT	CASSLMGTGGDTQYF
TRBV14	TRBD2	TRBJ2-5	NA	TGTGCCAGCAGCCCATCGGCGGGGGGAGGGGAGACCCAGTACTTC	CASSPSAGGGETQYF
TRBV5-1	NA	TRBJ1-6	NA	TGCGCCAGCAGCCTCACAACAGGTTCTCTCACCCTCCACTTT	CASSLTTGSLTLHF
TRBV28	TRBD1	TRBJ1-2	NA	TGTGCCAGCAGTTTATCAACCAGGGGGCGAGGATGCTACACCTTC	CASSLSTRGRGCYTF
TRBV7-6	TRBD2	TRBJ2-2	NA	TGTGCCAGCAGCTTAGCGAGGGGACTAGCGGGAGGGCCGAACACCGGGGAGCTGTTTTTT	CASSLARGLAGGPNTGELFF
TRBV10-3	NA	TRBJ1-1	NA	TGTGCCATCAGACCACAGGGTGGGACTGAAGCTTTCTTT	CAIRPQGGTEAFF
TRBV10-3	TRBD1	TRBJ2-5	NA	TGTGCCAGTGGACAGGACCACCAAGAGACCCAGTACTTC	CASGQDHQETQYF
TRBV7-9	TRBD1	TRBJ2-3	NA	TGTGCCAGCTCAGGGACAGTCGGCGGAGATACGCAGTATTTT	CASSGTVGGDTQYF
TRBV28	TRBD1	TRBJ1-3	few	TGTGCCAGCAGTGAATCGGGACAGGGCGCTGGAAACACCATATATTTT	CASSESGQGAGNTIYF